The 20 T cell receptor beta chains given below trace back to one sample, sequenced in a study of PD-1 blockade in mismatch repair-deficient tumors. Produced via immunoSEQ multiplex PCR; TCRdb's table is partial and in-frame only. Found here are some 84,000 clones, approximately 81% of them singletons; the top ten hold roughly 2.5%. The source was peripheral blood, collected 12 weeks after starting pembrolizumab. These receptors all stem from an adult with mismatch repair-deficient cancer.

This chain connects TRBV9 to TRBJ2-7, with 7 bases that match TRBD2. The CDR3 is 14 amino acids. Looked up from germline, CDR1 is SGDLS and CDR2 is YYNGEE. The V gene end was trimmed by 0 bases and the J gene end by 2 bases; junction bases not matched to a gene: 2. The DNA for the CDR3 is TGTGCCAGCAGCGTAGGAGGGAGGGCCTACGAGCAGTACTTC. Encoded protein: CASSVGGRAYEQYF.

The chain employs TRBV25-1 and TRBJ1-4; possible D gene TRBD1, 6 bases. The CDR3 length is 15 residues. Trimming took off 5 bases at V and 2 bases at J, with 12 bases between the two ends. Germline CDR1 is MGHDK and CDR2 is SYGVNS. The CDR3, as DNA: TGTGCCAGCAGTAAACAGGGATTGACTAATGAAAAACTGTTTTTT. Its translation is CASSKQGLTNEKLFF.

The rearrangement joins TRBV19 to TRBJ1-3; D unclear. CDR3 length equals 15 residues. V was clipped by 3 bases and J by 1 base, with 10 bases between them. Germline lookup yields CDR1 LNHDA and CDR2 SQIVND (reference sequence). In DNA, the CDR3 is TGTGCCAGTAGTATTTTGAGTGTATCTGGAAACACCATATATTTT. Translation gives CASSILSVSGNTIYF. Using reference TRBV19 and TRBJ1-3 for the parts outside the CDR3, the full variable domain is DGGITQSPKYLFRKEGQNVTLSCEQNLNHDAMYWYRQDPGQGLRLIYYSQIVNDFQKGDIAEGYSVSREKKESFPLTVTSAQKNPTAFYLCASSILSVSGNTIYFGEGSWLTVV.

This rearrangement joins TRBV7-9 to TRBJ2-7; D gene uncertain. The CDR3 is 15 amino acids. V shed 1 base and J shed 0 bases, with 10 bases lying between them. Germline CDR1 reads SEHNR; CDR2 reads FQNEAQ (reference sequence). The DNA for the CDR3 is TGTGCCAGCAGCTTAGGGCAGCATAGCTCCTACGAGCAGTACTTC. Protein sequence: CASSLGQHSSYEQYF.

The sample holds one count of this clone. In nucleotides, the CDR3 is TGTGCCTGGTCGATGAGGGGAAACACCATATATTTT. Its protein product is CAWSMRGNTIYF. This chain connects TRBV30 to TRBJ1-3; the D is unclear. Germline V gene data show CDR1 as GTSNPN and CDR2 as SVGIG (reference sequence). Trimming pared 5 bases from V and 4 bases from J, leaving 9 bases between. The CDR3 loop spans 12 amino acids.

The chain has TRBV19 and TRBJ1-1; TRBD1 aligns across 8 bases. This CDR3 has 15 amino acids. Germline V gene lookup returns CDR1 LNHDA and CDR2 SQIVND (reference sequence). J gave up 6 bases and V 3 bases, and 9 bases lay outside the gene matches. This CDR3 is CASSMQDRGGPEAFF. The CDR3 nucleotides read TGTGCCAGTAGTATGCAAGACAGGGGAGGCCCTGAAGCTTTCTTT.

The J gene is TRBJ1-5, the V gene TRBV18; 10 bases align to TRBD1. CDR1 is KGHSH, CDR2 LQKENI, per germline. The CDR3 is 13 residues long. The trim removed 5 bases at V and 5 bases at J, leaving 0 bases unmatched. Here the CDR3 reads CASSGTGDQPQHF. The CDR3 DNA follows: TGTGCCAGCTCAGGGACAGGGGATCAGCCCCAGCATTTT.

This chain connects TRBV14 to TRBJ2-1, with no clear D. With 6 bases removed from V and 4 bases from J, the gap between germline ends came to 13 bases. Germline loops: CDR1 SGHDN, CDR2 FVKESK. CDR3 length equals 14 residues. The CDR3 sequence: CASSLRGPYNEQFF. Written as DNA, the CDR3 is TGTGCCAGCAGTCTAAGAGGCCCTTACAATGAGCAGTTCTTC.

The chain joins TRBV29-1 to TRBJ2-1; 8 bases line up with TRBD2. Trimming removed 1 base from V and 4 bases from J; junction bases left unmatched: 0. CDR1 is SQVTM, CDR2 ANQGSEA, per germline. The CDR3 has 13 residues. The CDR3 sequence: CSVEGLAYNEQFF. The CDR3 region has the DNA TGCAGCGTTGAAGGACTAGCGTACAATGAGCAGTTCTTC.

The chain employs TRBV30 and TRBJ1-3; the D is unclear. Germline CDR1 is GTSNPN and CDR2 is SVGIG (reference sequence). CDR3 length: 16 amino acids. V shed 1 base and J shed 0 bases, with 13 bases lying between them. In nucleotides, the CDR3 is TGTGCCTGGAGTGCCAATCGGGGTTACTCTGGAAACACCATATATTTT. Translating it yields CAWSANRGYSGNTIYF.

As for this clone: This sample includes further DNA sequences coding for the same CDR3. The chain uses TRBV5-6 and TRBJ2-7; 7 bases line up with TRBD1. Germline CDR1 and CDR2: SGHDT and YYEEEE. Unmatched junction bases numbered 15, after V lost 3 bases and J lost 6 bases. The CDR3 consists of 16 residues. CDR3 bases: TGTGCCAGCAGCTCCTTAGGGACAGCCGACAGTGGCGAGCAGTACTTC. Protein product: CASSSLGTADSGEQYF.

The V call is TRBV14, the J call TRBJ2-2; no firm D call. CDR3 length equals 15 residues. The germline gives CDR1 SGHDN, CDR2 FVKESK. V shed 2 bases and J shed 4 bases, with 11 bases lying between them. For the CDR3, the DNA is TGTGCCAGCAGCCAAAAAGTCCAGGCCACCGGGGAGCTGTTTTTT. It yields the protein CASSQKVQATGELFF.

The rearrangement links TRBV7-3 to TRBJ2-1; D call uncertain. The CDR3 consists of 16 residues. CDR1 SGHTA and CDR2 FQGTGA come from the germline V gene. The V and J ends lost 2 bases and 0 bases respectively, with 11 bases between them. The CDR3 DNA sequence: TGTGCCAGCAGCTTAGAGGCTAGAAGCTCCTACAATGAGCAGTTCTTC. Residues: CASSLEARSSYNEQFF.

Concerning this clone itself: Germline is not matched at one junction end, which may reflect a read error. The rearrangement links TRBV2 to TRBJ2-3; 11 positions match TRBD2. CDR3 length: 12 residues. Germline lookup yields CDR1 SNHLY and CDR2 FYNNEI. The CDR3 nucleotides read TGTGCTCAGCTTATTTCTAGCGGGAGGTCTGACTTT. This codes for CAQLISSGRSDF.

The chain is built from TRBV6-4 and TRBJ2-5; no firm D call. Trimming took off 4 bases at V and 2 bases at J, with 11 bases between the two ends. Germline V gives CDR1 MRHNA, CDR2 SNTAGT. The CDR3 is made up of 14 amino acids. The CDR3 is CASSGRTPQETQYF. In nucleotides, the CDR3 is TGTGCCAGCAGTGGGCGGACCCCACAAGAGACCCAGTACTTC.

The genes are TRBV7-3 and TRBJ2-5; 7 nucleotides match TRBD2. This CDR3 is 15 amino acids long. Germline CDR1 is SGHTA and CDR2 is FQGTGA. V shed 5 bases and J 5 bases; nucleotides not matched to a gene: 11. CDR3 amino acids: CASSNSGGIGETQYF. CDR3 nucleotides: TGTGCCAGCAGCAACTCGGGGGGAATTGGGGAGACCCAGTACTTC. The full variable domain, with the rest looked up from reference TRBV7-3 and TRBJ2-5, is GAGVSQTPSNKVTEKGKYVELRCDPISGHTALYWYRQSLGQGPEFLIYFQGTGAADDSGLPNDRFFAVRPEGSVSTLKIQRTERGDSAVYLCASSNSGGIGETQYFGPGTRLLVL.

The chain combines TRBV5-6 with TRBJ1-3, with TRBD1 identical over 10 bases. J gave up 4 bases and V 7 bases, and 5 bases lay outside the gene matches. The CDR3 contains 14 residues. The V gene's germline CDR1 is SGHDT and CDR2 YYEEEE. This CDR3 reads CASGGQGGGNTIYF. The CDR3, as DNA: TGTGCCAGCGGCGGACAGGGGGGAGGAAACACCATATATTTT.

This clone was seen once. This sequence joins TRBV5-4 and TRBJ2-5; 16 nucleotides align to TRBD2. CDR3 size: 17 residues. V dropped 4 bases and J dropped 2; count of bases not matched to a gene: 5. In germline, CDR1 is SGHNT, CDR2 YYREEE (reference sequence). CDR3 residues: CASSLGLAGGWQETQYF. The CDR3 DNA reads TGTGCCAGCAGCCTGGGACTAGCGGGAGGGTGGCAAGAGACCCAGTACTTC.

The genes are TRBV11-1 and TRBJ2-5; possibly TRBD1 for D (7 bases). Trimming removed 6 bases at V and 1 base at J, with 12 bases between. Germline V gives CDR1 SGHAT, CDR2 FQDESV (reference sequence). This CDR3 comprises 14 residues. This CDR3 is CASSNQGGQETQYF. The CDR3 region has the DNA TGTGCCAGCAGTAACCAGGGGGGCCAAGAGACCCAGTACTTC. The variable domain in full, with the rest retrieved from reference TRBV11-1 and TRBJ2-5, is EAEVAQSPRYKITEKSQAVAFWCDPISGHATLYWYRQILGQGPELLVQFQDESVVDDSQLPKDRFSAERLKGVDSTLKIQPAELGDSAMYLCASSNQGGQETQYFGPGTRLLVL.

In this sample, this clone turned up a few times. This sequence joins TRBV6-5 and TRBJ2-7; D remains unclear. The germline V gene encodes CDR1 MNHEY and CDR2 SVGAGI. V was trimmed by 2 bases and J by 3 bases, leaving 8 bases between them. The CDR3 runs to 13 residues. CDR3 coding DNA: TGTGCCAGCAGTTACCGCGGTGGCTACGAGCAGTACTTC. Protein product: CASSYRGGYEQYF.